The 9 T cell receptor beta chains below come from one sample, sequenced in a study of T cell changes during pregnancy in multiple sclerosis (dated by TCRdb to the late 2010s). Library preparation employed the immunoSEQ multiplex PCR assay. This immuneACCESS table, as held by TCRdb, lists in-frame sequences with V and J called but not all clones. Of the missing ones, under half trace to an unresolved V gene in checked studies; the others have no known cause. The table for this sample lists about 100,000 clones; approximately 90% of them were counted only once. Jointly, the top ten make up 3.5% of the sample. Here the sequenced sample was peripheral blood, taken after pregnancy. These receptors all come from a female donor with multiple sclerosis, enrolled in a pregnancy study.

The CDR3 region is CASIKLRDGYGYTF. The CDR3 DNA is TGTGCCAGCATTAAATTGCGGGACGGCTATGGCTACACCTTC. This chain connects TRBV6-6 to TRBJ1-2; possibly TRBD1 for D (5 bases). V was pared by 7 bases and J by 4 bases, with 16 bases between. The CDR3 spans 14 residues. The germline gives CDR1 MNHNY, CDR2 SVGAGI (reference sequence).

This chain uses TRBV6-4 with TRBJ2-2; 8 bases are a match to TRBD2. In germline, CDR1 is MRHNA, CDR2 SNTAGT. CDR3 length equals 16 residues. The junction had 5 bases not matched to a gene; V was cut back by 4 bases and J by 1 base. CDR3: CASSAATSENTGELFF. CDR3 DNA sequence: TGTGCCAGCAGTGCGGCGACTAGCGAGAACACCGGGGAGCTGTTTTTT.

This chain links TRBV2 with TRBJ2-3; tentatively, D is TRBD2 (5 bases). The CDR3 consists of 16 residues. The V gene's germline CDR1 is SNHLY and CDR2 FYNNEI. V was cut by 5 bases and J by 4 bases, with 19 bases left in between. The CDR3 nucleotides are TGTGCCAGCAGTCCGCATGCTAGCCCCGGCGCAGATACGCAGTATTTT. As protein: CASSPHASPGADTQYF. The full variable domain, its missing parts supplied by reference TRBV2 and TRBJ2-3, is EPEVTQTPSHQVTQMGQEVILRCVPISNHLYFYWYRQILGQKVEFLVSFYNNEISEKSEIFDDQFSVERPDGSNFTLKIRSTKLEDSAMYFCASSPHASPGADTQYFGPGTRLTVL.

The J gene is TRBJ2-5, the V gene TRBV19, with TRBD2 matching 9 bases. This CDR3 has 19 residues. CDR1 is LNHDA, CDR2 SQIVND, per germline (reference sequence). Trimming removed 5 bases from V and 2 bases from J; junction bases left unmatched: 18. The CDR3 DNA reads as TGTGCCAGTAGTGGGTTCATGGGGCGGGGGGGTATGGAACAAGAGACCCAGTACTTC. Its protein is CASSGFMGRGGMEQETQYF.

This clone was observed a single time. At one end, the junction sequence differs from germline, possibly due to a read error. The chain carries TRBV7-7 and TRBJ2-2, with a weak D call TRBD2 (6 bases). The CDR3 contains 16 residues. Germline loops: CDR1 SSHAT, CDR2 FNYEAQ (reference sequence). The CDR3 sequence: CASTAVGVGGTGELFF. Written as DNA, the CDR3 is TGTGCTAGCACCGCCGTGGGGGTCGGGGGAACCGGGGAGCTGTTTTTT.

This clone was observed a single time. The J gene is TRBJ1-6, the V gene TRBV7-2; D unresolved. V dropped 3 bases and J dropped 6 bases, with 9 bases sitting between them. Germline CDR1 and CDR2: SGHTA and FQGNSA. The CDR3 loop spans 14 amino acids. The CDR3 loop reads CASSLFIANSPLHF. CDR3 bases: TGTGCCAGCAGCTTGTTTATAGCTAATTCACCCCTCCACTTT.

The rearrangement joins TRBV11-2 to TRBJ1-4, with 11 positions matching TRBD1. Germline values: CDR1 SGHAT, CDR2 FQNNGV. Unmatched junction bases numbered 0, after V lost 3 bases and J lost 6 bases. This CDR3 has 14 residues. The CDR3 loop reads CASSLGQGDEKLFF. DNA for the CDR3: TGTGCCAGCAGCTTGGGACAGGGGGATGAAAAACTGTTTTTT. The entire variable domain, with the rest obtained from reference TRBV11-2 and TRBJ1-4, is as follows: EAGVAQSPRYKIIEKRQSVAFWCNPISGHATLYWYQQILGQGPKLLIQFQNNGVVDDSQLPKDRFSAERLKGVDSTLKIQPAKLEDSAVYLCASSLGQGDEKLFFGSGTQLSVL.

The CDR3 DNA sequence: TGTGCCAGCTCACCCCCCATGGACAACGAGCAGTACTTC. This sequence encodes CASSPPMDNEQYF. V is TRBV18 and J is TRBJ2-7; D possibly corresponds to TRBD1 (5 bases). The CDR3 covers 13 residues. Germline V CDR1 and CDR2: KGHSH, LQKENI. The V end lost 3 bases, the J end lost 5 bases, and 11 bases lay between the germline ends.

This clone was detected a few times. The V call is TRBV7-3, the J call TRBJ2-2; 12 bases match TRBD2. The V and J ends lost 4 bases and 3 bases, in that order; junction bases with no gene match: 3. Germline lookup yields CDR1 SGHTA and CDR2 FQGTGA. This CDR3 spans 16 amino acids. The CDR3 loop is CASSSGLAGYTGELFF. The CDR3, as DNA: TGTGCCAGCAGCTCAGGACTAGCGGGGTACACCGGGGAGCTGTTTTTT. The full variable domain, rest sourced from reference TRBV7-3 and TRBJ2-2, is GAGVSQTPSNKVTEKGKYVELRCDPISGHTALYWYRQSLGQGPEFLIYFQGTGAADDSGLPNDRFFAVRPEGSVSTLKIQRTERGDSAVYLCASSSGLAGYTGELFFGEGSRLTVL.